The rows below give T cell receptor beta chains drawn from one sample of a study of T-cell reconstitution after alpha-beta-depleted transplantation in children. TCRdb itself ran the PCR reads through MiXCR, one entry per CDR3 protein. This table holds about 16,000 distinct CDR3 sequences, roughly 7.6% found once. The input for sequencing was PBMCs, mostly from graft donor cells, taken 60 days after TCRalphabeta/CD19-depleted stem cell transplant. These receptors were obtained from a boy in the first two years of life who had a stem cell transplant for Wiskott-Aldrich syndrome, so the T cells may come from the graft donor. The CDR3 runs from the conserved cysteine through the conserved F or W. The D gene is left open where the match is weak. Where a row states a size, it is once, few, many or the class of an expanded clone; other rows omit it.

V,size,D,J,DNA,CDR3
TRBV19,-,-,TRBJ1-4,TGTGCCAGTAGTATAGCGGCCGCAACTAATGAAAAACTGTTTTTT,CASSIAAATNEKLFF
TRBV7-8,many,-,TRBJ2-1,TGTGCCAGCAGCGAGTACAATGAGCAGTTCTTC,CASSEYNEQFF
TRBV5-1,few,TRBD2,TRBJ2-7,TGCGCCAGCAGCTTGACTAGCGGGAGGGCCTACGAGCAGTACTTC,CASSLTSGRAYEQYF
TRBV7-3,few,-,TRBJ1-5,TGTGCCAGCAGCTTAGAGGGAGGCCAGCCCCAGCATTTT,CASSLEGGQPQHF
TRBV7-8,many,TRBD1,TRBJ2-7,TGTGCCAGCAGCTTAGACCTAGGACAGGGGTTCTACGAGCAGTACTTC,CASSLDLGQGFYEQYF
TRBV24-1,medium-sized,-,TRBJ2-5,TGTGCCACCAGTGATCCCACCCCCGAAGAGACCCAGTACTTC,CATSDPTPEETQYF
TRBV7-9,many,-,TRBJ2-1,TGTGCCATCAAATCACAGGGTAGGGTATACAATGAGCAGTTCTTC,CAIKSQGRVYNEQFF
TRBV12-3/TRBV12-4,many,TRBD1,TRBJ2-7,TGTGCCAGCAGTTCCCGACAGGGGTCCTCCTACGAGCAGTACTTC,CASSSRQGSSYEQYF
TRBV7-2,medium-sized,-,TRBJ2-7,TGTGCCAGCAGTTTACAAGCGATGTATAATTACGAGCAGTACTTC,CASSLQAMYNYEQYF
TRBV28,medium-sized,TRBD2,TRBJ2-7,TGTGCCAGCAGTCCCGGGAGTAGCGGGAGGGATTGGGTCTTC,CASSPGSSGRDWVF
TRBV20-1,-,-,TRBJ1-4,TGCAGTGCTAGAGATACGAGGGTAGATGAAAAACTGTTTTTT,CSARDTRVDEKLFF
TRBV9,many,TRBD2,TRBJ2-7,TGTGCCAGCAGCGTAACCTCCGGGAGGGTAGGGGAGCAGTACTTC,CASSVTSGRVGEQYF
TRBV5-5,-,TRBD2,TRBJ2-3,TGTGCCAGCAGCTTGGGACAGACTAGCGAGGGCACAGATACGCAGTATTTT,CASSLGQTSEGTDTQYF
TRBV13,-,-,TRBJ2-5,TGTGCCAGCAGCTCGCACTCGACAGGAACCCGAACGGAAGAGACCCAGTACTTC,CASSSHSTGTRTEETQYF
TRBV6-5,-,TRBD2,TRBJ2-3,TGTGCCAGCAGTTCCATTAGCGGGAGGGCAGGAGATACGCAGTATTTT,CASSSISGRAGDTQYF
TRBV5-1,many,TRBD1,TRBJ2-7,TGCGCCAGCAGCCCGGGGACAGTAAGCTTATTCTACGAGCAGTACTTC,CASSPGTVSLFYEQYF
TRBV9,many,-,TRBJ2-4,TGTGCCAGCAGCGCCGGGACCGGGGGAAACATTCAGTACTTC,CASSAGTGGNIQYF
TRBV2,-,TRBD1,TRBJ2-1,TGTGCCAGCAGTGTTTCGGGACAGTACAATGAGCAGTTCTTC,CASSVSGQYNEQFF
TRBV4-2,-,-,TRBJ2-7,TGTGCCAGCGGCCCAGGGCTTCCTAGGGAGCAGTACTTC,CASGPGLPREQYF
TRBV3-1,many,TRBD2,TRBJ2-1,TGTGCCAGCAGCCAGGGACCAGCGGGAGCGTACAATGAGCAGTTCTTC,CASSQGPAGAYNEQFF
TRBV7-2,many,TRBD2,TRBJ2-3,TGTGCCAGCAGCCCGACTAGCCGGTCGTCGTCAGATACGCAGTATTTT,CASSPTSRSSSDTQYF
TRBV15,many,-,TRBJ1-2,TGTGCCACCAGCAGAGACCCTAGCGGCTATGGCTACACCTTC,CATSRDPSGYGYTF
TRBV3-1,few,TRBD2,TRBJ2-1,TGTGCCAGCAGCCAAGTGGCGGCTAGCGGGATAGGTTCCTACAATGAGCAGTTCTTC,CASSQVAASGIGSYNEQFF
TRBV3-1,many,-,TRBJ1-2,TGTGCCAGCAGCTACTACCGGGCCGTATTCTTTAACTATGGCTACACCTTC,CASSYYRAVFFNYGYTF
TRBV6-5,few,-,TRBJ1-5,TGTGCCTCGGCGGGCAGATGGTGTGTCAATCAGCCCCAGCATTTT,CASAGRWCVNQPQHF
TRBV11-3,many,-,TRBJ2-1,TGTGCCAGCAGCTTAGGTTGTCCCGGGCGCCCCCATGAGCAGTTCTTC,CASSLGCPGRPHEQFF
TRBV18,few,TRBD2,TRBJ2-1,TGTGCCAGCTCACCATCACGAGCTAGCGGGATCAGGGATGAGCAGTTCTTC,CASSPSRASGIRDEQFF
TRBV7-9,many,-,TRBJ1-1,TGTGCCAGCAGCTCGACTGACGTGAATAGAAACACTGAAGCTTTCTTT,CASSSTDVNRNTEAFF
TRBV24-1,many,-,TRBJ2-7,TGTGCCACCAGTGGGGGCAGCTCCTACGAGCAGTACTTC,CATSGGSSYEQYF
TRBV5-6,hyperexpanded,TRBD1,TRBJ2-7,TGTGCCAGCAGCTGGGGACAGGAACTCTACGAGCAGTACTTC,CASSWGQELYEQYF
TRBV7-2,many,-,TRBJ2-1,TGTGCCAGCAGCTTAGGAGTAGTTGCCTACAATGAGCAGTTCTTC,CASSLGVVAYNEQFF
TRBV29-1,many,TRBD2,TRBJ2-7,TGCAGCGTTGGCGATACGGGACTAGCAGTTAACGAGCAGTACTTC,CSVGDTGLAVNEQYF
TRBV18,many,TRBD1,TRBJ2-7,TGTGCCAGCTCACTAGGGACAGGGGTTCTTGGCGAGCAGTACTTC,CASSLGTGVLGEQYF
TRBV7-7,-,TRBD1,TRBJ1-1,TGTGCCAGCAGCCCAGCCGGGACAGGGGGCTTGAACACTGAAGCTTTCTTT,CASSPAGTGGLNTEAFF
TRBV15,few,-,TRBJ2-5,TGTGCCACCAGCAGAGGATTGGTCAGGGTGGAGACCCAGTACTTC,CATSRGLVRVETQYF
TRBV5-1,-,-,TRBJ1-1,TGCGCCAGCAGCAAGGGTGTGGCAGTCGGTATGAACACTGAAGCTTTCTTT,CASSKGVAVGMNTEAFF
TRBV5-1,-,TRBD2,TRBJ2-2,TGCGCCAGCAGAGCGACTAGCGGGAGGAGCGGGGAGCTGTTTTTT,CASRATSGRSGELFF
TRBV6-1,-,TRBD2,TRBJ2-1,TGTGCCAGCAGCTCTAGCGGGATTTTGAATGAGCAGTTCTTC,CASSSSGILNEQFF
TRBV20-1,-,-,TRBJ1-2,TGCAGTGCTAGAGAGGACGCGACCTTCTATGGCTACACCTTC,CSAREDATFYGYTF
TRBV11-2,-,TRBD2,TRBJ2-7,TGTGCCAGCAGCTTAAAAGCGGGGCTCTACGAGCAGTACTTC,CASSLKAGLYEQYF
TRBV7-2,few,TRBD1,TRBJ2-2,TGTGCCAGCAGCCTAACGAGGGGGCGAACCGGGGAGCTGTTTTTT,CASSLTRGRTGELFF